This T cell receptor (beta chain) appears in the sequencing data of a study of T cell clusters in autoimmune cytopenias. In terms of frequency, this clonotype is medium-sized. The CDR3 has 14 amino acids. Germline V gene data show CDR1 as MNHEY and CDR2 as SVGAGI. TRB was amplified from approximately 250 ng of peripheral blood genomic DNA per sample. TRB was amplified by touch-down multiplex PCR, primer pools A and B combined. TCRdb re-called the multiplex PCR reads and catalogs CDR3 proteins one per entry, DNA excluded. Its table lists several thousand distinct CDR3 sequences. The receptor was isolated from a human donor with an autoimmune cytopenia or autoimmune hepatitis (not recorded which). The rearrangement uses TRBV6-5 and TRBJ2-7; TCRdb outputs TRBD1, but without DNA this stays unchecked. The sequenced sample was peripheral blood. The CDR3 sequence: CASSRRDTAYEQYF.